Listed here is a single T cell receptor beta chain. A single count supports this clone. What antigen it recognizes has not been identified. Base-call qualities are not available, and no considerably larger clone is one nucleotide away. Participants in the prospective study were enrolled through a virtual design, were aged roughly 18 to 100 years, and lived in roughly 24 United States geographic areas. To assign participants to cohorts, the prospective study relied on clinical history that participants themselves reported in a screening survey and a study questionnaire. For ImmuneRACE Cohort 3, a participant was defined as recovered based on two consecutive negative NP/OP PCR tests, clearance by a healthcare professional, or resolution of symptoms. In the prospective study, mobile phlebotomists collected whole blood, serum and a nasopharyngeal or oropharyngeal swab from each participant. Participants in the prospective study had the option to provide additional blood draws and questionnaires over an approximately 2-month period. Before DNA extraction, blood samples from the prospective study were shipped at room temperature or frozen.

This sample is part of a study of blood T cell repertoires in COVID-19 (dated by TCRdb to about 2020). About the study as a whole: Samples covering the acute and convalescent phases of COVID-19 were provided by collaborators in the United States, Italy and Spain. A freely available public database, intended as a resource for researchers studying the immune response to SARS-CoV-2, is where the repertoires were released. HLA class I and class II types, where available, came from metadata supplied by the sample provider rather than from assay-based typing. The sample metadata nearly always contained a de-identified subject ID, COVID-19 status, age in years and sex. Samples came from the ongoing ImmuneRACE study (first 160 participants) plus 1,254 subjects from 6 global collaborators. Subjects who had been exposed to COVID-19, were actively infected with it, or had recovered from it provided the deeply sampled blood TCRbeta repertoires that made up the dataset. The material from the prospective study consisted of cDNA or gDNA derived from T cells, B-cell-depleted T cells, or PBMCs.

The immunoSEQ Assay, a bias-controlled multiplex PCR, was used to amplify TCRbeta CDR3 regions from genomic DNA. In the authors' own workflow: Within the assay, amplification of reference gene primers was used to estimate how many nucleated cells each sample contained. Sequence reads were collapsed and filtered to measure the absolute abundance of every unique TCRbeta CDR3 rearrangement. For each sample, productive Simpson clonality was calculated by taking the square root of Simpson's diversity index across productive rearrangements. TCRdb stores this immuneACCESS table with in-frame sequences only. Part of the clones is absent; in the studies checked, under half of the shortfall reflects unresolved V genes, and no reason is known for the rest. The V and J calls and clone size come from that table; D and trimming were worked out from the DNA. This sample comprises more than 250,000 clones, nearly 90% of them detected only once. The ten largest clones represent approximately 5% of the sample.

Via the germline V gene, CDR1 is SGHDT and CDR2 YYEEEE. Germline trimming: 4 bases from V, 4 bases from J; junction bases outside gene matches: 14. Measured from the cysteine to the phenylalanine, the CDR3 is 17 residues long. CDR3 DNA only is kept here, 51 bases in frame from base 1. On the study overall, not on this receptor specifically: How much clinical and demographic metadata was included differed by source and by participant, and the metadata was provided uncurated.

The chain is encoded by TRBV5-6 joined to TRBJ1-2, and 9 junctional nucleotides match TRBD1. The sample comprised PBMCs or T cells enriched from blood (not recorded which). This TCR derives from a woman aged 30 to 39 who had recovered from COVID-19. The nucleotides are TGTGCCAGCAGCGTGCCCGGGACAGGGTGGCTTGGCTATGGCTACACCTTC. This sequence encodes CASSVPGTGWLGYGYTF.